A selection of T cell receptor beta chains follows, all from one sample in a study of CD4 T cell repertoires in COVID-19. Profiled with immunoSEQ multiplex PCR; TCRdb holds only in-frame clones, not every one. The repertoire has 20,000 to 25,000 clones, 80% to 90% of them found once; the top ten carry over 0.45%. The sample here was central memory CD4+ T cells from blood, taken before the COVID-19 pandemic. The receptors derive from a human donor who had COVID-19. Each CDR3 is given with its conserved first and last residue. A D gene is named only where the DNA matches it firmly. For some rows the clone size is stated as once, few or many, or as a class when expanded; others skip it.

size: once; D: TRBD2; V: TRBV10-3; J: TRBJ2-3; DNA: TGTGCCATCCGGAGCGGGGAGGATCCTAGCACAGATACGCAGTATTTT; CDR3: CAIRSGEDPSTDTQYF
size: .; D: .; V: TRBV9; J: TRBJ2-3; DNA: TGTGCCAGCAGCGTAGAGGAGAGGGCGAGTGAGTCGCAGTATTTT; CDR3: CASSVEERASESQYF
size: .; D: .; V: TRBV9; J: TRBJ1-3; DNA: TGTGCCAGCAGCACAGGTTCTGCTGGAAACACCATATATTTT; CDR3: CASSTGSAGNTIYF
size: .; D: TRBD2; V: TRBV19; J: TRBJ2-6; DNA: TGTGCCAGTAGTATATGGGAGGGGCGCGGGGCCAACGTCCTGACTTTC; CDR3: CASSIWEGRGANVLTF
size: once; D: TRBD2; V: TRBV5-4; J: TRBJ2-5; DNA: TGTGCCAGCAGCTTGGCGGCGGGGGGGCGGCTGGAGACCCAGTACTTC; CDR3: CASSLAAGGRLETQYF
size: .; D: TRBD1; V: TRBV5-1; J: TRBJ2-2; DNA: TGCGCCAGCAGCTCAGACAGGGTGGACACCGGGGAGCTGTTTTTT; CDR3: CASSSDRVDTGELFF
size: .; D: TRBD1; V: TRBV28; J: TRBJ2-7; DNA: TGTGCCAGCGGGACAGGCTTCTACGAGCAGTACTTC; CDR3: CASGTGFYEQYF
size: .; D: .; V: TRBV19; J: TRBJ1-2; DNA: TGTGCCAGTAGTATCGCCCGAACTTCAGGCTACACCTTC; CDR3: CASSIARTSGYTF
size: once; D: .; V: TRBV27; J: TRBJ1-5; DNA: TGTGCCAGCAGTCCCCTGCTGCACAGGTCGGATCAGCCCCAGCATTTT; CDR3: CASSPLLHRSDQPQHF
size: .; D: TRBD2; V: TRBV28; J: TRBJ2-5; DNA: TGTGCCAGCAGTCTGCAGACTAGCGGGAGGAATGAGCAGTACTTC; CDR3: CASSLQTSGRNEQYF
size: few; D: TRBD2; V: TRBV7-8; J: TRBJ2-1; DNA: TGTGCCAGCAGCCGAGTAGCGGGAGACATTAGGGGCTACAATGAGCAGTTCTTC; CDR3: CASSRVAGDIRGYNEQFF
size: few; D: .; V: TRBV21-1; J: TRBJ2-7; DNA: TGTGCCAGCAGCAACGGGCTAGCGGAGTACGAGCAGTACTTC; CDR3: CASSNGLAEYEQYF
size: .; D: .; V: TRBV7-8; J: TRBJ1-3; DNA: TGTGCCAGCAGCTTCCGGCGTGGGCAAGGAAACACCATATATTTT; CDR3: CASSFRRGQGNTIYF
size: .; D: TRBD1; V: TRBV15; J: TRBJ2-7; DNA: TGTGCCACCAGCGGTCCGGGACAGGGGATCAACGAGCAGTACTTC; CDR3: CATSGPGQGINEQYF
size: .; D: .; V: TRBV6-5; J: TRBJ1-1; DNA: TGTGCCAGCGCACTAAAAGGGAACACTGAAGCTTTCTTT; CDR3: CASALKGNTEAFF
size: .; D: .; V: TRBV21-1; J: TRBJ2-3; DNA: TGTGCCAGCAGCAAAGCGGACAGGGGGTGTATAGATACGCAGTATTTT; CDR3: CASSKADRGCIDTQYF
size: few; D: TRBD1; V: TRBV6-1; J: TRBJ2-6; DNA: TGTGCCAGCAGCGAACAGGGGAACTCTGGGGCCAACGTCCTGACTTTC; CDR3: CASSEQGNSGANVLTF
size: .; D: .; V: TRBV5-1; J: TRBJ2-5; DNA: TGCGCCAGCCAGGGTAGGGCGAGCAGGGAAGAAGACCAAGAGACCCAGTACTTC; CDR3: CASQGRASREEDQETQYF
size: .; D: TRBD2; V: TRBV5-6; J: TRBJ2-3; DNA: TGTGCCAGCAGCTGGAATAAGAGACTAGCGGATCGCACAGATACGCAGTATTTT; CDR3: CASSWNKRLADRTDTQYF
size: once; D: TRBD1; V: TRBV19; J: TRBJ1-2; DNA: TGTGCCAGTAGTAGGCTCGACCTACAGGGGACATATGGCTACACCTTC; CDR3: CASSRLDLQGTYGYTF
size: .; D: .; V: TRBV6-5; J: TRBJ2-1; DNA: TGTGCCAGCAGTTATACTATCCTATACAATGAGCAGTTCTTC; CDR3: CASSYTILYNEQFF
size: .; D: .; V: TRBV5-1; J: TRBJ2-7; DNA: TGCGCCAGCAGCACCTTAGCGGATAAAACCTACGAGCAGTACTTC; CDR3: CASSTLADKTYEQYF
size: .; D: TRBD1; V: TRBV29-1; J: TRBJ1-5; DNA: TGCAGCGCCCAACAAGGGACAGGGAGAAATCAGCCCCAGCATTTT; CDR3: CSAQQGTGRNQPQHF
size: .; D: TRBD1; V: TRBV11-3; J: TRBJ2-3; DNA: TGTGCCAGCAGCGACAGGGGAACGACAGATACGCAGTATTTT; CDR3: CASSDRGTTDTQYF
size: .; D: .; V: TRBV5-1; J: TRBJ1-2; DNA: TGCGCCAGCAGCTTCATCATGCGTTCGGGCTACACCTTC; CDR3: CASSFIMRSGYTF
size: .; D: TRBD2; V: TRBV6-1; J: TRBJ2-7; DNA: TGTGCCAGCAGTGATCGAGCGGGAGGCAAAACCTACGAGCAGTACTTC; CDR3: CASSDRAGGKTYEQYF
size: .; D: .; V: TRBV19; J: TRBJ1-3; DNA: TGTGCCAGCGGACAGCCCTTTGACTCTGGAAACACCATATATTTT; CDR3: CASGQPFDSGNTIYF
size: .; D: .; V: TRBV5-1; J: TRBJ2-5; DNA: TGCGCCAGCAGCTTGGCGCGGGGGCGTGGGAGAGAGACCCAGTACTTC; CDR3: CASSLARGRGRETQYF
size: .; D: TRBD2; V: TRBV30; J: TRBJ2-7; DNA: TGTGCCTCAATAGCGGGAGGAGTTAACGAGCAGTACTTC; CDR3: CASIAGGVNEQYF